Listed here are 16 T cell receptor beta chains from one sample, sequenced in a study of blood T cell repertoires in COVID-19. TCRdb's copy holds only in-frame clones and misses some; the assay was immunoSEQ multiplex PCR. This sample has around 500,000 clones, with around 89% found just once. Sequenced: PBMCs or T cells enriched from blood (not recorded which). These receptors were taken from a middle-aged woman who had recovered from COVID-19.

The CDR3 DNA is TGTGCCAGCAGCCAAGCGGCGGGGGTGTACCAAGAGACCCAGTACTTC. Its protein is CASSQAAGVYQETQYF. The V gene is TRBV3-1 (or the pseudogene TRBV3-2), the J gene TRBJ2-5; 7 bases agree with TRBD2. Germline-derived CDR1 and CDR2 are LGHDT and YNNKEL (reference sequence). With V trimmed by 1 base and J by 0 bases, 5 bases remained unmatched. This CDR3 region has 16 residues.

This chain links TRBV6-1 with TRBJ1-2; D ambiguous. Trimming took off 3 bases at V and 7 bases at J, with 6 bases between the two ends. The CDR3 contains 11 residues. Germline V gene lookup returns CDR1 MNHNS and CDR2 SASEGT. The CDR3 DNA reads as TGTGCCAGCAGTGAGACAAGTGGCTACACCTTC. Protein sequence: CASSETSGYTF.

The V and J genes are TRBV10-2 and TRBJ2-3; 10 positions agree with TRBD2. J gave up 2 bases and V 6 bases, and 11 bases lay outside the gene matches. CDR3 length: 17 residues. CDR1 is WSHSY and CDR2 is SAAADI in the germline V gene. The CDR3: CASRLRTSGLYTDTQYF. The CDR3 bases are TGCGCCAGCAGGTTACGGACTAGCGGACTCTACACAGATACGCAGTATTTT.

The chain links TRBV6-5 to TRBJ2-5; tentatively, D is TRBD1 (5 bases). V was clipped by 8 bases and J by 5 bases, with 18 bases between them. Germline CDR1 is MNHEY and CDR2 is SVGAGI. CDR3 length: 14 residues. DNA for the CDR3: TGTGCCAGCGGTCCAGGGTCCCTGGGGGAGACCCAGTACTTC. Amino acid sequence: CASGPGSLGETQYF.

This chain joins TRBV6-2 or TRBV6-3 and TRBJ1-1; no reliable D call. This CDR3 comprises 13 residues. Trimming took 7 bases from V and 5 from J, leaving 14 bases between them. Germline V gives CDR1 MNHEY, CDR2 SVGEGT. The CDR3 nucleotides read TGTGCCAGCACCCCGATCGGTTTAACTGAAGCTTTCTTT. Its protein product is CASTPIGLTEAFF.

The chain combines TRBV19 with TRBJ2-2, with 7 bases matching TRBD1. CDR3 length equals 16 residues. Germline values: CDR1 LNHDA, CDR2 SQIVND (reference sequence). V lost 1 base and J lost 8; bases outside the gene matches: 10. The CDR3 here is CASSIAGTVPLGELFF. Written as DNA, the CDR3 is TGTGCCAGTAGTATAGCCGGGACAGTCCCTTTAGGGGAGCTGTTTTTT.

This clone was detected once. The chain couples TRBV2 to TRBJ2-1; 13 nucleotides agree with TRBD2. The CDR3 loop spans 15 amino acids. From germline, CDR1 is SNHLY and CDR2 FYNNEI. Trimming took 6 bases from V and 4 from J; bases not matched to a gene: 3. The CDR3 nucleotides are TGTGCCAGCAGATCGGGACTAGCGGGGTACAATGAGCAGTTCTTC. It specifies CASRSGLAGYNEQFF.

The CDR3 spells CASSLPPGSYEQYF. The CDR3 DNA is TGTGCCAGCAGTCTTCCCCCCGGGTCCTACGAGCAGTACTTC. This sequence joins TRBV27 and TRBJ2-7; unclear D gene. The length of the CDR3 is 14 residues. Germline CDR1 and CDR2: MNHEY and SMNVEV (reference sequence). V dropped 5 bases and J dropped 1 base, with 12 bases sitting between them.

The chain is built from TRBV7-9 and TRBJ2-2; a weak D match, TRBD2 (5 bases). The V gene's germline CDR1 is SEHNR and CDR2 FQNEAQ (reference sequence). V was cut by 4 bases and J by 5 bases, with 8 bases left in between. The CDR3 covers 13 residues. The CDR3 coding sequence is TGTGCCAGCAGCTCTTTAGCGACCGGGGAGCTGTTTTTT. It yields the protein CASSSLATGELFF. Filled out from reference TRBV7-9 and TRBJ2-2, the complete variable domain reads DTGVSQNPRHKITKRGQNVTFRCDPISEHNRLYWYRQTLGQGPEFLTYFQNEAQLEKSRLLSDRFSAERPKGSFSTLEIQRTEQGDSAMYLCASSSLATGELFFGEGSRLTVL.

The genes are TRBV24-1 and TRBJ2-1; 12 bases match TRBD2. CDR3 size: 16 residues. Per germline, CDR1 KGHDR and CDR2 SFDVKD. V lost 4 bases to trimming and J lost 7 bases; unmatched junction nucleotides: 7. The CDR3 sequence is CATSDSSGRGGNEQFF. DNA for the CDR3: TGTGCCACCAGTGACTCTAGCGGGAGGGGGGGTAATGAGCAGTTCTTC.

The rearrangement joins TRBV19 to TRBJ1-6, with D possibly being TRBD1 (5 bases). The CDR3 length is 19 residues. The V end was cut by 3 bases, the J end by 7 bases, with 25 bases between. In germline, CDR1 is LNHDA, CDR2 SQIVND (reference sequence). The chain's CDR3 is CASSMSATRGHHGNSPLHF. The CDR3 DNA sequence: TGTGCCAGTAGTATGTCCGCGACGCGGGGCCATCACGGGAATTCACCCCTCCACTTT. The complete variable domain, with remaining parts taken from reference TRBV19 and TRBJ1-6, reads DGGITQSPKYLFRKEGQNVTLSCEQNLNHDAMYWYRQDPGQGLRLIYYSQIVNDFQKGDIAEGYSVSREKKESFPLTVTSAQKNPTAFYLCASSMSATRGHHGNSPLHFGNGTRLTVT.

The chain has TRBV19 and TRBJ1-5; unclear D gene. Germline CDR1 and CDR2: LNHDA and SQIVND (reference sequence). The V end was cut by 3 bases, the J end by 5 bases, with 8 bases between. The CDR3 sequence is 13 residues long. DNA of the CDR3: TGTGCCAGTAGTATGAGCCGGGATCAGCCCCAGCATTTT. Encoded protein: CASSMSRDQPQHF.

CDR3 bases: TGCAGCGTGACCTGGGGGCTAGCGGGAGGCTCTAGCACAGATACGCAGTATTTT. Its protein is CSVTWGLAGGSSTDTQYF. The chain carries TRBV29-1 and TRBJ2-3; 11 bases match TRBD2. The V segment lost 6 bases and the J segment 0 bases; nucleotides outside the gene matches: 14. CDR3 length: 18 residues. Germline CDR1 reads SQVTM; CDR2 reads ANQGSEA.

CDR3 sequence (DNA): TGTGCCACCAGTGCCGCCCTACTTTCCGGGGAGCTGTTTTTT. It yields the protein CATSAALLSGELFF. The rearrangement uses TRBV24-1 and TRBJ2-2; unclear D gene. The CDR3 is made up of 14 amino acids. The germline CDR1 and CDR2 sequences are KGHDR and SFDVKD. V was trimmed by 5 bases and J by 6 bases, leaving 12 bases between them.

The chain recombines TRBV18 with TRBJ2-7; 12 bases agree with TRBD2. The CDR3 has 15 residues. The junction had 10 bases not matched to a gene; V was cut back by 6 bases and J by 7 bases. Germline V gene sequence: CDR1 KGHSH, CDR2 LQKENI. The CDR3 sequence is CASSSSGRASGEQYF. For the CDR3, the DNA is TGTGCCAGCTCGTCTAGCGGGAGGGCCTCAGGGGAGCAGTACTTC.

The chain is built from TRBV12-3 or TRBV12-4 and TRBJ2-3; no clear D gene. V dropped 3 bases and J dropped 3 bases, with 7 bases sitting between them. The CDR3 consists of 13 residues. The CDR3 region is CASSFFLTDTQYF. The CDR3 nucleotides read TGTGCCAGCAGTTTTTTCCTAACAGATACGCAGTATTTT.